This TCR beta chain was retrieved from a study of regulatory T cells in long-lasting Graves disease. Study details: Those Graves' patients who were newly diagnosed had been on antithyroid drugs under 3 months.

Arm-PCR of CDR3 regions and iRepertoire HTBI primers were used to build TCR beta libraries. TCRdb passed the multiplex PCR reads through MiXCR, listing each CDR3 protein once. Here the sample spans 680,000 or so distinct CDR3 sequences, roughly 15% being singletons. The V and J ends lost 0 bases and 8 bases respectively, with 5 bases between them. In germline, CDR1 is SGHNT, CDR2 YYREEE (reference sequence). CDR3 length: 11 amino acids. Time point given: newly diagnosed GD, antithyroid drugs for less than 3 months. Making the TCR library involved RNA that had been extracted from PBMCs. Only a few counts were recorded for this clonotype. In addition, the sample was reused for a study of T cells in Graves' hyperthyroidism and ophthalmopathy. As reported in that work: First-round RT-PCR targeting the TCR CDR3 was performed with the HTBI primer set.

The rearrangement joins TRBV5-4 to TRBJ1-1, with D uncertain. The sequenced sample was peripheral blood mononuclear cells (PBMCs), obtained at new diagnosis, from a patient treated with antithyroid drugs. The sequence was obtained from a woman in her twenties or thirties with Graves disease. The CDR3 region has the DNA TGTGCCAGCAGCTTGGGGCAGGAAGCTTTCTTT. It encodes CASSLGQEAFF.